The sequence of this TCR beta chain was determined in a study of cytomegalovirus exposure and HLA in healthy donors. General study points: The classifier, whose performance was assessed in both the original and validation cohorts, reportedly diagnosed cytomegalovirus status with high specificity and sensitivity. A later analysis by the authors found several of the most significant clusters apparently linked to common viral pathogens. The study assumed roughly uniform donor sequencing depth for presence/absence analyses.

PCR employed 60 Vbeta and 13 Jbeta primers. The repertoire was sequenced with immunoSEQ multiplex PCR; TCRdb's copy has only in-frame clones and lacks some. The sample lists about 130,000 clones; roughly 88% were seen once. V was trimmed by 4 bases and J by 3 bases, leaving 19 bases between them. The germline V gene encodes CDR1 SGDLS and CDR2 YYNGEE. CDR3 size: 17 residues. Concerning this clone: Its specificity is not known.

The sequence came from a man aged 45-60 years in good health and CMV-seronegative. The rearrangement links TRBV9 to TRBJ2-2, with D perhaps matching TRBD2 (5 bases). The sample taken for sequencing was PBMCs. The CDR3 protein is CASSPQIATADTGELFF. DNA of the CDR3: TGTGCCAGCAGCCCCCAAATAGCGACCGCTGACACCGGGGAGCTGTTTTTT.